This TCR beta chain was observed in a study of T cells after yellow fever vaccination. TCRdb redid the calling of the 5' RACE reads with MiXCR, one entry per CDR3 protein. Seen here are around 550,000 distinct CDR3 sequences, roughly 21% observed once, and the top ten hold more than 13%. CDR1 and CDR2 (germline): DFQATT, SNEGSKA (reference sequence). V lost 6 bases to trimming and J lost 1 base; unmatched junction nucleotides: 9. The CDR3 loop spans 15 amino acids. This chain joins TRBV20-1 and TRBJ2-3; 8 bases match TRBD2. This TCR derives from a young man who received the YFV17D yellow fever vaccine. The sequences come from PBMCs, collected 15 days after the yellow fever booster vaccination. The CDR3 DNA sequence: TGCAGTGCCATCCCAGGGACTAGGGGCACAGATACGCAGTATTTT. Amino acids: CSAIPGTRGTDTQYF.